One and the same sample provided the 17 T cell receptor beta chains below, sequenced in a study of blood T cells in healthy people across ages. PCR was performed a second time for about 7 to 11 cycles using a sample-barcoded 5' primer and a J-beta primer mix. TCRdb used MiXCR to reprocess the 5' RACE reads, holding one entry per CDR3 protein. The sample has 1 million or so distinct CDR3 sequences; 35% to 50% are singletons. The sequencing sample was made of blood. The receptors shown here come from a woman in her fifties or sixties in good health.

This clonotype was detected ten times or more. The J gene is TRBJ2-7, the V gene TRBV29-1; possible D gene TRBD2, 6 bases. CDR3 length equals 13 residues. Trimming removed 7 bases from V and 3 bases from J, with 16 bases in between. Per the germline V gene, CDR1 is SQVTM and CDR2 is ANQGSEA. The DNA for the CDR3 is TGCAGCGCCGGCGGGACCAGAGGCTACGAGCAGTACTTC. Its protein is CSAGGTRGYEQYF.

The rearrangement uses TRBV19 and TRBJ1-2; D gene unclear. Germline CDR1 LNHDA, CDR2 SQIVND (reference sequence). The CDR3 consists of 13 residues. Trimming took 2 bases from V and 4 from J, leaving 8 bases between them. The CDR3 protein is CASSISQAYGYTF. The DNA of the CDR3 is TGTGCCAGTAGTATATCGCAGGCCTATGGCTACACCTTC.

V and J are TRBV11-2 and TRBJ2-1; TRBD2 aligns across 14 bases. V lost 4 bases to trimming and J lost 0 bases; unmatched junction nucleotides: 11. Germline-derived CDR1 and CDR2 are SGHAT and FQNNGV. CDR3 length: 20 amino acids. In DNA, the CDR3 is TGTGCCAGCAGCTCTGGGACTAGCGGGAGAAGAGGGAGCTCCTACAATGAGCAGTTCTTC. This translates into CASSSGTSGRRGSSYNEQFF.

This clonotype was recorded a few times. The CDR3 region has the DNA TGTGCCACCAGCAGAGATACCCGGGTTCGAGGAGGGGAGCAGTACTTC. Protein: CATSRDTRVRGGEQYF. This chain connects TRBV15 to TRBJ2-7; perhaps TRBD2 as D (6 bases). Trimming cost V 0 bases and J 7 bases, with 19 bases left between them. This CDR3 is 16 amino acids long. CDR1 is LNHNV and CDR2 is YYDKDF in the germline V gene (reference sequence).

This clonotype was picked up many times. The rearrangement links TRBV5-1 to TRBJ2-3, with 7 bases lining up with TRBD1. V gave up 9 bases and J gave up 1 base; unmatched junction bases: 8. This CDR3 spans 14 amino acids. Germline-derived CDR1 and CDR2 are SGHRS and YFSETQ. This CDR3 is CATSHGQGTDTQYF. The CDR3 DNA reads as TGCGCCACCTCCCATGGACAGGGCACAGATACGCAGTATTTT.

The V call is TRBV20-1, the J call TRBJ2-1, with 10 nucleotides matching TRBD2. V lost 3 bases and J lost 3; bases outside the gene matches: 2. The CDR3 runs to 14 residues. Germline-derived CDR1 and CDR2 are DFQATT and SNEGSKA (reference sequence). The CDR3 coding sequence is TGCAGTGCTAGGAGGACTAGCGGCTACAATGAGCAGTTCTTC. It codes for CSARRTSGYNEQFF.

This clonotype was observed a few times. V and J are TRBV7-2 and TRBJ2-3, with 13 bases fitting TRBD2. This CDR3 has 16 amino acids. The germline gives CDR1 SGHTA, CDR2 FQGNSA. J lost 2 bases, V lost 5 bases, and 4 bases had no gene match. CDR3 sequence reads: CASSAGTSGNTDTQYF. The CDR3 nucleotides read TGTGCCAGCAGCGCCGGGACTAGCGGGAACACAGATACGCAGTATTTT. The full variable domain, with the rest looked up from reference TRBV7-2 and TRBJ2-3, is GAGVSQSPSNKVTEKGKDVELRCDPISGHTALYWYRQSLGQGLEFLIYFQGNSAPDKSGLPSDRFSAERTGGSVSTLTIQRTQQEDSAVYLCASSAGTSGNTDTQYFGPGTRLTVL.

A few counts support this clonotype. This chain connects TRBV20-1 to TRBJ2-1; 7 nucleotides line up with TRBD1. The CDR3 length is 13 residues. The germline gives CDR1 DFQATT, CDR2 SNEGSKA (reference sequence). V was clipped by 6 bases and J by 2 bases; unmatched bases: 4. CDR3 amino acids: CSAGGKAYNEQFF. In DNA, the CDR3 is TGCAGTGCAGGGGGCAAGGCCTACAATGAGCAGTTCTTC.

This chain joins TRBV5-1 and TRBJ2-3; D unresolved. This CDR3 contains 15 residues. Trimming pared 4 bases from V and 6 bases from J, leaving 18 bases between. Germline-derived CDR1 and CDR2 are SGHRS and YFSETQ. The CDR3 reads CASSPVDLIQDTQYF. CDR3 sequence (DNA): TGCGCCAGCAGCCCGGTGGACCTAATACAGGATACGCAGTATTTT.

This chain uses TRBV6-4 with TRBJ2-3, with D unresolved. With 10 bases removed from V and 3 bases from J, the gap between germline ends came to 14 bases. Germline CDR1 reads MRHNA; CDR2 reads SNTAGT. CDR3 length: 13 residues. The DNA of the CDR3 is TGTGCCACCGCGGCTTATAAGACAGATACGCAGTATTTT. Translating it yields CATAAYKTDTQYF.

This chain joins TRBV20-1 and TRBJ2-5; weak D call: TRBD2 (6 bases). This CDR3 region has 15 residues. CDR1 DFQATT and CDR2 SNEGSKA come from the germline V gene (reference sequence). Trimming pared 0 bases from V and 7 bases from J, leaving 18 bases between. The CDR3 DNA is TGCAGTGCTAGAGAACTTACGGCGGGGATGCGGACCCAGTACTTC. Translating it yields CSARELTAGMRTQYF.

The J gene is TRBJ2-4, the V gene TRBV20-1; possibly TRBD2 for D (5 bases). Germline V gene lookup returns CDR1 DFQATT and CDR2 SNEGSKA (reference sequence). V gave up 1 base and J gave up 1 base, with 8 bases separating them. The CDR3 loop spans 14 amino acids. The CDR3 DNA follows: TGCAGTGCTAGAGCGGGATCGGCCAAAAACATTCAGTACTTC. This translates into CSARAGSAKNIQYF.

J is TRBJ1-4 and V is TRBV6-1; no definite D call. Looked up from germline, CDR1 is MNHNS and CDR2 is SASEGT. The CDR3 totals 14 residues. Trimming cost V 6 bases and J 5 bases, with 13 bases left between them. The CDR3 spells CASSESGWNEKLFF. The CDR3 bases are TGTGCCAGCAGCGAAAGTGGCTGGAATGAAAAACTGTTTTTT.

This clonotype was found a few times. This CDR3 reads CATSRVKNNEQFF. DNA for the CDR3: TGTGCCACCAGCAGAGTCAAGAACAATGAGCAGTTCTTC. J is TRBJ2-1 and V is TRBV15; D ambiguous. The V gene's germline CDR1 is LNHNV and CDR2 YYDKDF (reference sequence). Trimming pared 1 base from V and 5 bases from J, leaving 6 bases between. This CDR3 region has 13 residues. The full variable domain, rest sourced from reference TRBV15 and TRBJ2-1, is DAMVIQNPRYQVTQFGKPVTLSCSQTLNHNVMYWYQQKSSQAPKLLFHYYDKDFNNEADTPDNFQSRRPNTSFCFLDIRSPGLGDTAMYLCATSRVKNNEQFFGPGTRLTVL.

This clonotype appeared a few times. CDR3 amino acids: CSVERAGGPKKGGKTGKETQYF. The CDR3 DNA reads TGCAGCGTTGAAAGGGCAGGAGGGCCTAAAAAGGGGGGCAAAACAGGCAAAGAGACCCAGTACTTC. The chain links TRBV29-1 to TRBJ2-5; D tentatively fits TRBD1 or TRBD2 (6 bases each). This CDR3 spans 22 amino acids. Germline loops: CDR1 SQVTM, CDR2 ANQGSEA. V was pared by 2 bases and J by 3 bases, with 37 bases between. The full variable domain, rest sourced from reference TRBV29-1 and TRBJ2-5, is SAVISQKPSRDICQRGTSLTIQCQVDSQVTMMFWYRQQPGQSLTLIATANQGSEATYESGFVIDKFPISRPNLTFSTLTVSNMSPEDSSIYLCSVERAGGPKKGGKTGKETQYFGPGTRLLVL.

The J gene is TRBJ2-1, the V gene TRBV5-1; 7 bases map to TRBD1. This CDR3 has 17 residues. After removal of 4 bases from V and 0 bases from J, the junction contained 10 bases not matched to a gene. Germline V gene sequence: CDR1 SGHRS, CDR2 YFSETQ. CDR3 region: CASSGSRDRGSYNEQFF. The CDR3 DNA reads as TGCGCCAGCAGCGGAAGTCGGGACAGAGGCTCCTACAATGAGCAGTTCTTC.

This clonotype was detected a few times. V usage is TRBV3-1 and J usage is TRBJ2-4, with D tentatively TRBD2 (6 bases). The tail of the sequence fits TRBJ2-7 better, so the J call may be wrong. Germline V gives CDR1 LGHDT, CDR2 YNNKEL (reference sequence). This CDR3 has 13 residues. The DNA of the CDR3 is TGTGCCAGCAGCCAATCCCGGGGGAGCGAGCAGTACTTC. Translated: CASSQSRGSEQYF.